This entry describes one T cell receptor beta chain. The antigen is not known. This sample stems from a study of T cell responses to AZD1222 COVID-19 vaccine. The study, taken as a whole, reports: Researchers took repertoire samples only after the peak T cell response had come. Spike-specific TCR breadth and depth were elevated following two AZD1222 doses. Reportedly, nearly half of unique spike TCRs recognized epitopes outside B.1.351/B.1.1.7 mutations. Seropositive AZD1222 recipients at baseline numbered only five or six.

Method: immunoSEQ multiplex PCR; TCRdb's copy keeps in-frame clones and lacks some. The sample carries about 84,000 clones, around nine tenths recorded once. The sequence came from an adult who received the AZD1222 COVID-19 vaccine. This specimen was peripheral blood, taken 28 days after the second AZD1222 dose.

CDR3 residues: CASSLQAGAEELFF. CDR3 DNA sequence: TGCGCCAGCAGCTTGCAGGCAGGGGCGGAGGAGCTGTTTTTT. V is TRBV5-1 and J is TRBJ2-2; D possibly corresponds to TRBD1 (6 bases). The V gene's germline CDR1 is SGHRS and CDR2 YFSETQ. This CDR3 is built from 14 residues. V lost 1 base to trimming and J lost 10 bases, with 14 bases between them.